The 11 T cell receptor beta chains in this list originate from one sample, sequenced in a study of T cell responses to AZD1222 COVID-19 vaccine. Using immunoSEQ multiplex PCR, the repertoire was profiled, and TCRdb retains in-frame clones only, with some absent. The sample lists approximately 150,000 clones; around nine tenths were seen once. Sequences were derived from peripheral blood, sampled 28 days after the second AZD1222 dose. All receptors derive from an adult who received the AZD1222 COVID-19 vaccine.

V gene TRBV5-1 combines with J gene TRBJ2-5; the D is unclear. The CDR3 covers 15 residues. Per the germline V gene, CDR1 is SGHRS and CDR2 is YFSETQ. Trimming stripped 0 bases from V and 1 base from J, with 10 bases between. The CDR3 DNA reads TGCGCCAGCAGCTTGGCTGGACGGGTCCAAGAGACCCAGTACTTC. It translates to CASSLAGRVQETQYF.

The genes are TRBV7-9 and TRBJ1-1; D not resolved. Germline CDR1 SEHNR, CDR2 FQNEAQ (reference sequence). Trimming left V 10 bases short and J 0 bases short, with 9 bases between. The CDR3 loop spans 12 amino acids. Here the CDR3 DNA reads TGTGCCACCGGACTGGTGAACACTGAAGCTTTCTTT. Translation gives CATGLVNTEAFF.

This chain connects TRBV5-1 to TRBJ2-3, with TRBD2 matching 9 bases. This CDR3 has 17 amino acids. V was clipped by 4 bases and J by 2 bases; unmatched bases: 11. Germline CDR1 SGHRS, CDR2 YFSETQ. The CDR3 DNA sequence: TGCGCCAGCAGCCCCCGAGGAGCGGGAGGACTCACAGATACGCAGTATTTT. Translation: CASSPRGAGGLTDTQYF.

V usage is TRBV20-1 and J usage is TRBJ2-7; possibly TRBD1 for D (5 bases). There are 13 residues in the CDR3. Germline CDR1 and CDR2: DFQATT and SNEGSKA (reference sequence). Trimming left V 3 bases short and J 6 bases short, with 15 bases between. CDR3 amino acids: CSASQGSEREQYF. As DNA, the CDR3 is TGCAGTGCTAGTCAGGGATCGGAACGCGAGCAGTACTTC.

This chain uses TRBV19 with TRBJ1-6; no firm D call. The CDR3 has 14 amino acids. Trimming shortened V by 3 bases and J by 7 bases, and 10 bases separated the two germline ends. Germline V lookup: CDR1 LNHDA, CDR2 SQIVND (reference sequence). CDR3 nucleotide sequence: TGTGCCAGTAGTATTTCCATGACCAATTCACCCCTCCACTTT. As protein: CASSISMTNSPLHF. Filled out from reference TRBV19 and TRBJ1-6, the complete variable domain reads DGGITQSPKYLFRKEGQNVTLSCEQNLNHDAMYWYRQDPGQGLRLIYYSQIVNDFQKGDIAEGYSVSREKKESFPLTVTSAQKNPTAFYLCASSISMTNSPLHFGNGTRLTVT.

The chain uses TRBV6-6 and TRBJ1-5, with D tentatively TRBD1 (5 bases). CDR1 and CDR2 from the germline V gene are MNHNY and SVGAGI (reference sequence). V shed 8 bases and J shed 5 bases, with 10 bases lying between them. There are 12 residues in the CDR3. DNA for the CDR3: TGTGCCAGCGAGGACACAGATCAGCCCCAGCATTTT. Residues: CASEDTDQPQHF.

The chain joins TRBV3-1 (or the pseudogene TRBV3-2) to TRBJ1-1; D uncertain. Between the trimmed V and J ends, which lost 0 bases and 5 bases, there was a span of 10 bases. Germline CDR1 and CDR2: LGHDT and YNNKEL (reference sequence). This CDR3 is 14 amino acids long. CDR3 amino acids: CASSQDLYGTEAFF. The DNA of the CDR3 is TGTGCCAGCAGCCAAGATTTGTACGGGACTGAAGCTTTCTTT.

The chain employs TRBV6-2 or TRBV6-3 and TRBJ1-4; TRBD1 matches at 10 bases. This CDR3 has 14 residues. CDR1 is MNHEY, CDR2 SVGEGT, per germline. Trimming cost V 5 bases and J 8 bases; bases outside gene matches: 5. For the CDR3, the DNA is TGTGCCAGCAGTCGGACAGGGGGGGGAGAAAAACTGTTTTTT. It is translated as CASSRTGGGEKLFF.

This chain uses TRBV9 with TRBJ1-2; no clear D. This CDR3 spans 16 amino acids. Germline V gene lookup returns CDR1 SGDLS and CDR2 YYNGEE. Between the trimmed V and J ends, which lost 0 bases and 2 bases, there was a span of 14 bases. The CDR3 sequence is CASSVAEGAMNYGYTF. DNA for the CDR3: TGTGCCAGCAGCGTAGCTGAGGGAGCGATGAACTATGGCTACACCTTC.

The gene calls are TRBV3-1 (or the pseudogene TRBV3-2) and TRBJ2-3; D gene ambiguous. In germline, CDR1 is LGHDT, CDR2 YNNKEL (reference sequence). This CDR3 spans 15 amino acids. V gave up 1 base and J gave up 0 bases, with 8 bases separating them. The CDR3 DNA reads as TGTGCCAGCAGCCAAGGGGCAGGCAGCACAGATACGCAGTATTTT. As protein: CASSQGAGSTDTQYF.

CDR3 sequence (DNA): TGTGCCTGGAGTGTACGACGGGGGACAGGGACAAGGACCGGGGAGCTGTTTTTT. This translates into CAWSVRRGTGTRTGELFF. The V and J genes are TRBV30 and TRBJ2-2; 9 bases align to TRBD1. The germline V gene encodes CDR1 GTSNPN and CDR2 SVGIG (reference sequence). CDR3 length: 18 amino acids. V was clipped by 0 bases and J by 5 bases; unmatched bases: 13. The full variable domain, its missing parts supplied by reference TRBV30 and TRBJ2-2, is SQTIHQWPATLVQPVGSPLSLECTVEGTSNPNLYWYRQAAGRGLQLLFYSVGIGQISSEVPQNLSASRPQDRQFILSSKKLLLSDSGFYLCAWSVRRGTGTRTGELFFGEGSRLTVL.